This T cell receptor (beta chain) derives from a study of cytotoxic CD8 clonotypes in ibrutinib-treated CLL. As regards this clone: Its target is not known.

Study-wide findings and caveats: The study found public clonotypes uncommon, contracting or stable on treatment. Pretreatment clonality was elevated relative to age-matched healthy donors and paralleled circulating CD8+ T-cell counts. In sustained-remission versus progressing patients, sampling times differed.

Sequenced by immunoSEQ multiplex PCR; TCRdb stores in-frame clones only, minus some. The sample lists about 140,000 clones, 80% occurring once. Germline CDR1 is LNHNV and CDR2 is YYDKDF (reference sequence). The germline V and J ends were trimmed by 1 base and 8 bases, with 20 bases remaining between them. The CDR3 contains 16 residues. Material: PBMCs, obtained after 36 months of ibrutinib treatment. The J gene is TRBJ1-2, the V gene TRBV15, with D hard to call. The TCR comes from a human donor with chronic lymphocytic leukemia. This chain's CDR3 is CATSRGNENPARGYTF. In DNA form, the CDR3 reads TGTGCCACCAGCAGAGGGAACGAAAACCCGGCGCGGGGCTACACCTTC.